Detailed here is one T cell receptor beta chain. The V gene's germline CDR1 is SGHNT and CDR2 YYREEE (reference sequence). Losses at the gene ends were 1 base for V and 4 bases for J; bases not matched to a gene: 4. This CDR3 has 17 residues. These data come from a study of blood T cell repertoires in COVID-19. Overall study: Acute and convalescent COVID-19 samples came from the United States, Italy and Spain. Sample material is recorded as cDNA or gDNA derived from T cells, B-cell-depleted T cells, or PBMCs.

In the study's own analysis: Amplification of reference gene primers provided the estimated nucleated cell counts. Method: immunoSEQ multiplex PCR; TCRdb's copy keeps in-frame clones and lacks some. V, J and clone size were drawn from that table, and D and trimming were deduced from the DNA. The sample comprises approximately 350,000 clones, 87% of which are singletons, and about 6.3% rests with the top ten. Sequencing used peripheral blood. The TCR sequence derives from a woman in her forties or fifties with COVID-19, enrolled during active disease. This chain connects TRBV5-4 to TRBJ2-2; 13 bases map to TRBD2. CDR3 nucleotide sequence: TGTGCCAGCAGCTTGTTAGGACTAGCGGGAGTCACCGGGGAGCTGTTTTTT. It is translated as CASSLLGLAGVTGELFF.